This is a list of T cell receptor beta chains from one sample in a study of radiation and T cells in renal cell carcinoma. The repertoire was sequenced with immunoSEQ multiplex PCR; TCRdb's copy has only in-frame clones and lacks some. This sample has about 140,000 clones, with less than 85% found just once. The sequencing used blood, collected from a patient whose treatment included radiotherapy and nephrectomy. The receptors originated from a woman aged 50 to 65 with renal cell carcinoma. CDR3s include the opening cysteine and the closing phenylalanine or tryptophan. A D gene is named only where the DNA matches it firmly. Clone size appears in some rows only: once, few, many, or a class for an expanded clone.

abundance: few
v_gene: TRBV10-3
j_gene: TRBJ1-1
d_gene: NA
CDR3nt: TGTGCCATCAGTGAAATGAACACTGAAGCTTTCTTT
CDR3aa: CAISEMNTEAFF

abundance: NA
v_gene: TRBV10-1
j_gene: TRBJ2-3
d_gene: TRBD1
CDR3nt: TGCGCCAGCAGCGGAACCACAGGGGGAGTAGTAGATACGCAGTATTTT
CDR3aa: CASSGTTGGVVDTQYF

abundance: NA
v_gene: TRBV4-3
j_gene: TRBJ1-5
d_gene: TRBD1
CDR3nt: TGCGCCAGCAGCCTAGACAGGGGTCTGAATCAGCCCCAGCATTTT
CDR3aa: CASSLDRGLNQPQHF

abundance: NA
v_gene: TRBV5-1
j_gene: TRBJ2-5
d_gene: TRBD2
CDR3nt: TGCGCCAGCAGCTTGAATTCCTTTGGAGCGGGGGGAGAAGAGACCCAGTACTTC
CDR3aa: CASSLNSFGAGGEETQYF

abundance: NA
v_gene: TRBV20-1
j_gene: TRBJ1-1
d_gene: NA
CDR3nt: TGCAGTGCGGAACAGGGAATTGAAGCTTTCTTT
CDR3aa: CSAEQGIEAFF

abundance: once
v_gene: TRBV15
j_gene: TRBJ1-4
d_gene: NA
CDR3nt: TGTGCCACCAGCAGATCCCAACCTGGAAAACTGTTTTTT
CDR3aa: CATSRSQPGKLFF

abundance: NA
v_gene: TRBV27
j_gene: TRBJ1-3
d_gene: NA
CDR3nt: TGTGCCAGCAGTTCGACGGTCTCTGGAAACACCATATATTTT
CDR3aa: CASSSTVSGNTIYF

abundance: NA
v_gene: TRBV5-3
j_gene: TRBJ2-7
d_gene: TRBD1
CDR3nt: TGTGCCAGAAGCTGCCGGGACAGCTCCTACGAGCAGTACTTC
CDR3aa: CARSCRDSSYEQYF

abundance: NA
v_gene: TRBV5-1
j_gene: TRBJ2-1
d_gene: TRBD1
CDR3nt: TGCGCCAGCAGCTTGAATCGACAGGGTAGGGGAGAGGAGCAGTTCTTC
CDR3aa: CASSLNRQGRGEEQFF

abundance: NA
v_gene: TRBV4-2
j_gene: TRBJ1-5
d_gene: NA
CDR3nt: TGTGCCAGCAGCCAAGACTCAATAGGTCAGCCCCAGCATTTT
CDR3aa: CASSQDSIGQPQHF

abundance: once
v_gene: TRBV5-1
j_gene: TRBJ2-3
d_gene: NA
CDR3nt: TGCGCCAGCAGCTTGGAGTCTCCCACAGATACGCAGTATTTT
CDR3aa: CASSLESPTDTQYF

abundance: NA
v_gene: TRBV19
j_gene: TRBJ2-7
d_gene: NA
CDR3nt: TGTGCCAGTAGTACCAGCGGCTACGAGCAGTACTTC
CDR3aa: CASSTSGYEQYF

abundance: once
v_gene: TRBV5-1
j_gene: TRBJ1-2
d_gene: NA
CDR3nt: TGCGCCAGCAGCACATCGGCCACCCACAGGGCGGGCTACACCTTC
CDR3aa: CASSTSATHRAGYTF

abundance: NA
v_gene: TRBV13
j_gene: TRBJ2-1
d_gene: NA
CDR3nt: TGTGCCAGCAGCTTAGGCCGAAGGGGGAATGAGCAGTTCTTC
CDR3aa: CASSLGRRGNEQFF

abundance: NA
v_gene: TRBV5-5
j_gene: TRBJ1-1
d_gene: NA
CDR3nt: TGTGCCAGCAGCTTAGCGGGTCTCGAAGCTTTCTTT
CDR3aa: CASSLAGLEAFF

abundance: NA
v_gene: TRBV30
j_gene: TRBJ1-2
d_gene: NA
CDR3nt: TGTGCCTGGAGTGTAGGTCAGCGAGCTAACTATGGCTACACCTTC
CDR3aa: CAWSVGQRANYGYTF

abundance: NA
v_gene: TRBV29-1
j_gene: TRBJ2-5
d_gene: NA
CDR3nt: TGCAGCGTTGAATCGAGGCAGGGGCAAGAGACCCAGTACTTC
CDR3aa: CSVESRQGQETQYF

abundance: NA
v_gene: TRBV7-8
j_gene: TRBJ1-1
d_gene: NA
CDR3nt: TGTGCCAGCAGCTTATCTACGGGAAACACTGAAGCTTTCTTT
CDR3aa: CASSLSTGNTEAFF

abundance: few
v_gene: TRBV4-1
j_gene: TRBJ2-2
d_gene: NA
CDR3nt: TGCGCCAGCAGCCAAGAAGCGGAGGGGCAGGGCGGGGAGCTGTTTTTT
CDR3aa: CASSQEAEGQGGELFF

abundance: NA
v_gene: TRBV19
j_gene: TRBJ2-7
d_gene: TRBD1
CDR3nt: TGTGCCAGTAGGATTACGGACAGGGGCGTCGACGAGCAGTACTTC
CDR3aa: CASRITDRGVDEQYF

abundance: NA
v_gene: TRBV7-8
j_gene: TRBJ1-5
d_gene: NA
CDR3nt: TGTGCCAGCAGCCCCAGTCGAAGGTCGAAGAGCAATCAGCCCCAGCATTTT
CDR3aa: CASSPSRRSKSNQPQHF

abundance: NA
v_gene: TRBV19
j_gene: TRBJ1-5
d_gene: NA
CDR3nt: TGTGCCAGTTCTGGTGGCAATCAGCCCCAGCATTTT
CDR3aa: CASSGGNQPQHF

abundance: NA
v_gene: TRBV9
j_gene: TRBJ2-7
d_gene: TRBD2
CDR3nt: TGTGCCAGCAGCGGGTCACTAGCGGGAGGGCCCTACGAGCAGTACTTC
CDR3aa: CASSGSLAGGPYEQYF

abundance: NA
v_gene: TRBV4-3
j_gene: TRBJ2-6
d_gene: TRBD1
CDR3nt: TGCGCCAGCAGCCAAGGGCGTCAGGGACAGGGACTCTCTGGGGCCAACGTCCTGACTTTC
CDR3aa: CASSQGRQGQGLSGANVLTF

abundance: NA
v_gene: TRBV5-1
j_gene: TRBJ2-3
d_gene: TRBD1
CDR3nt: TGCGCCAGCTCCGGGACAGGGGGAACAGATACGCAGTATTTT
CDR3aa: CASSGTGGTDTQYF

abundance: NA
v_gene: TRBV11-3
j_gene: TRBJ2-3
d_gene: NA
CDR3nt: TGTGCCAGCAGCCTCTCCCCTCAGGATACGCAGTATTTT
CDR3aa: CASSLSPQDTQYF

abundance: NA
v_gene: TRBV5-1
j_gene: TRBJ2-5
d_gene: TRBD2
CDR3nt: TGCGCCAGCAGCACGACGACCGGGACTAGCGTGTTAGAGACCCAGTACTTC
CDR3aa: CASSTTTGTSVLETQYF

abundance: NA
v_gene: TRBV5-1
j_gene: TRBJ2-3
d_gene: NA
CDR3nt: TGCGCCAGCAGCTTAGTGGGGGCTGGGACAGATACGCAGTATTTT
CDR3aa: CASSLVGAGTDTQYF

abundance: NA
v_gene: TRBV19
j_gene: TRBJ1-5
d_gene: NA
CDR3nt: TGTGCCAGTAGTATGGGCCAGTCTCAGCATTTT
CDR3aa: CASSMGQSQHF

abundance: NA
v_gene: TRBV2
j_gene: TRBJ1-6
d_gene: NA
CDR3nt: TGTGCCAGCCTCATCTGGGAGAGTAATTCACCCCTCCACTTT
CDR3aa: CASLIWESNSPLHF

abundance: many
v_gene: TRBV5-8
j_gene: TRBJ2-7
d_gene: TRBD1
CDR3nt: TGTGCCAGCAGCTTGGTTGGGACAGGTTCTTCCTACGAGCAGTACTTC
CDR3aa: CASSLVGTGSSYEQYF

abundance: once
v_gene: TRBV6-6
j_gene: TRBJ2-5
d_gene: NA
CDR3nt: TGTGCCAGCAGTCTACACGGGGAGACCCAGTACTTC
CDR3aa: CASSLHGETQYF

abundance: NA
v_gene: TRBV5-1
j_gene: TRBJ2-5
d_gene: TRBD2
CDR3nt: TGCGCCAGCAGCTGGGGGGAGCTAGCGGGAGGAGAGACCCAGTACTTC
CDR3aa: CASSWGELAGGETQYF

abundance: NA
v_gene: TRBV6-5
j_gene: TRBJ2-5
d_gene: NA
CDR3nt: TGTGCCAGCAGGTTCCAGGGCCTCCAAGAGACCCAGTACTTC
CDR3aa: CASRFQGLQETQYF

abundance: few
v_gene: TRBV6-1
j_gene: TRBJ2-7
d_gene: NA
CDR3nt: TGTGCCAGCGTGACCAAACAGGGCATCGAGCAGTACTTC
CDR3aa: CASVTKQGIEQYF